The 16 T cell receptor beta chains reported below all come from one sample, sequenced in a study of breast tumors, draining lymph nodes, adjacent tissues. One entry per CDR3 protein, called by TCRdb with MiXCR from the multiplex PCR reads. This sample has tens of thousands of distinct CDR3 sequences, with 23% found just once. The sequenced material came from breast tumor tissue. The receptors here all came from a female donor with breast cancer. Some clones in this sample may be carry-over from other donors' samples.

This clonotype was observed at least ten times. V and J are TRBV19 and TRBJ2-1; D is perhaps TRBD1 (5 bases). The CDR3 extends over 14 amino acids. Trimming removed 4 bases from V and 6 bases from J, with 13 bases in between. CDR1 LNHDA and CDR2 SQIVND come from the germline V gene (reference sequence). The CDR3 sequence: CASSTRQLPNEQFF. In DNA form, the CDR3 reads TGTGCCAGTAGTACCAGACAGTTACCCAATGAGCAGTTCTTC.

Here the CDR3 reads CASSRQHQETQYF. The CDR3 coding sequence is TGTGCCAGCAGCCGACAGCACCAAGAGACCCAGTACTTC. The chain carries TRBV6-6 and TRBJ2-5, with a possible D match to TRBD1 (5 bases). Trimming pared 6 bases from V and 0 bases from J, leaving 8 bases between. There are 13 residues in the CDR3. The germline gives CDR1 MNHNY, CDR2 SVGAGI (reference sequence).

The genes are TRBV19 and TRBJ2-4; weak D call: TRBD1 (6 bases). V lost 5 bases, J lost 3 bases, and 14 bases lay in between. The germline V gene encodes CDR1 LNHDA and CDR2 SQIVND (reference sequence). The CDR3 has 15 residues. The CDR3: CASSFQGLDKNIQYF. Written as DNA, the CDR3 is TGTGCCAGTAGTTTCCAGGGGTTGGACAAAAACATTCAGTACTTC.

Details on this clonotype: An end of the junction differs from the germline gene, which may be a read error. The chain combines TRBV7-7 with TRBJ2-5, with D tentatively TRBD2 (6 bases). The CDR3 length is 16 residues. Germline loops: CDR1 SSHAT, CDR2 FNYEAQ (reference sequence). The CDR3 bases are TGTGCTAGCAGCTTAAATCAAACGGGGGTGGCAGAGACCCAGTACTTC. It encodes CASSLNQTGVAETQYF.

At least ten counts were recorded for this clonotype. The chain uses TRBV2 and TRBJ1-5; D not certain. The length of the CDR3 is 14 residues. V lost 6 bases and J 2 bases, leaving 11 bases between the germline ends. Germline-derived CDR1 and CDR2 are SNHLY and FYNNEI. CDR3 amino acids: CASSYPEGNQPQHF. The CDR3 region has the DNA TGTGCCAGCAGCTACCCAGAGGGCAATCAGCCCCAGCATTTT.

This clonotype has a count of ten or more. The chain has TRBV27 and TRBJ2-3; D remains unclear. Trimming left V 5 bases short and J 2 bases short, with 20 bases between. This CDR3 is built from 17 residues. The V gene's germline CDR1 is MNHEY and CDR2 SMNVEV (reference sequence). This chain's CDR3 is CASSRLYLPTPTDTQYF. In DNA, the CDR3 is TGTGCCAGCAGTAGATTATACCTACCGACACCCACAGATACGCAGTATTTT.

The chain recombines TRBV5-4 with TRBJ1-2; 9 nucleotides line up with TRBD1. The CDR3 is made up of 15 amino acids. With 4 bases clipped from V and 3 bases from J, the junction kept 7 bases outside the gene matches. Germline loops: CDR1 SGHNT, CDR2 YYREEE (reference sequence). The CDR3 loop reads CASSRNTGGDYGYTF. The CDR3 coding sequence is TGTGCCAGCAGCCGGAACACAGGGGGCGACTATGGCTACACCTTC.

This clonotype turned up a few times. The gene calls are TRBV6-1 and TRBJ2-1; D could derive from TRBD1 or TRBD2 (5 bases each). Germline CDR1 reads MNHNS; CDR2 reads SASEGT. V shed 5 bases and J shed 5 bases, with 16 bases lying between them. CDR3 length: 15 amino acids. In DNA form, the CDR3 reads TGTGCCAGCAGTCCTGGGGACCCTATTAACAATGAGCAGTTCTTC. It encodes CASSPGDPINNEQFF.

In this sample, this clonotype turned up once. The V and J genes are TRBV19 and TRBJ1-2; D perhaps matches TRBD1 (6 bases). CDR3 length: 14 residues. The germline CDR1 and CDR2 sequences are LNHDA and SQIVND (reference sequence). Trimming cost V 6 bases and J 6 bases, with 17 bases left between them. Here the CDR3 reads CASSAGTRVDGYTF. DNA for the CDR3: TGTGCCAGTAGCGCTGGGACACGAGTCGATGGCTACACCTTC.

This clonotype was counted ten times or more. This rearrangement joins TRBV2 to TRBJ2-1; no clear D gene. V lost 6 bases, J lost 8 bases, and 11 bases lay in between. This CDR3 has 12 amino acids. The germline CDR1 and CDR2 sequences are SNHLY and FYNNEI. The CDR3 sequence: CASSVLFDEQFF. The CDR3 coding sequence is TGTGCCAGCAGCGTACTCTTCGATGAGCAGTTCTTC.

With respect to this clonotype: A read error may be the cause here, since a much bigger clone is one base away. The chain joins TRBV10-3 to TRBJ1-4; maybe TRBD1 (5 bases). Germline CDR1 reads ENHRY; CDR2 reads SYGVKD. The CDR3 is made up of 15 amino acids. The CDR3, as DNA: TGTACCATCAGCCCGACGGGGCCAGCTAATGAAAAACTGTTTTTT. It encodes CTISPTGPANEKLFF.

The V call is TRBV3-1, the J call TRBJ1-4; D might be TRBD1 (5 bases). CDR1 and CDR2 from the germline V gene are LGHDT and YNNKEL (reference sequence). CDR3 length: 14 residues. The V gene lost 5 bases and the J gene lost 6 bases, with 13 bases spanning the gap. The CDR3 here is CASSARESYEKLFF. As DNA, the CDR3 is TGTGCCAGCAGCGCCAGGGAGTCTTATGAAAAACTGTTTTTT. Variable domain in full (rest from reference TRBV3-1 and TRBJ1-4): DTAVSQTPKYLVTQMGNDKSIKCEQNLGHDTMYWYKQDSKKFLKIMFSYNNKELIINETVPNRFSPKSPDKAHLNLHINSLELGDSAVYFCASSARESYEKLFFGSGTQLSVL.

The V and J genes are TRBV18 and TRBJ2-1; 7 bases are a match to TRBD2. V gave up 4 bases and J gave up 5 bases; unmatched junction bases: 8. The CDR3 extends over 15 amino acids. Germline CDR1 reads KGHSH; CDR2 reads LQKENI. CDR3 loop: CASSLPGLPNNEQFF. DNA for the CDR3: TGTGCCAGCTCACTCCCGGGACTACCTAACAATGAGCAGTTCTTC.

This clonotype was seen many times. This chain connects TRBV24-1 to TRBJ1-6; no firm D call. V lost 9 bases, J lost 9 bases, and 8 bases lay in between. Per germline, CDR1 KGHDR and CDR2 SFDVKD. The CDR3 covers 11 residues. CDR3 protein: CATRPLSPLHF. CDR3 sequence (DNA): TGTGCCACCCGACCGCTTTCACCCCTCCACTTT.

On this clonotype itself: A single base separates this from a much larger clone, so it may be a read error. The V call is TRBV5-4, the J call TRBJ1-2, with D tentatively TRBD1 (5 bases). With 4 bases removed from V and 4 bases from J, the gap between germline ends came to 20 bases. There are 16 residues in the CDR3. CDR1 is SGHNT and CDR2 is YYREEE in the germline V gene (reference sequence). In DNA, the CDR3 is TGTGCCAGCAGCCACTCCGGGGCCCCGAGGTTCTATGGCTACACCTTC. This translates into CASSHSGAPRFYGYTF.

About this clonotype: A single base separates this from a much larger clone, so it may be a read error. The J gene is TRBJ2-1, the V gene TRBV6-5; D is uncertain. The CDR3 loop spans 12 amino acids. Trimming left V 6 bases short and J 9 bases short, with 12 bases between. Per germline, CDR1 MNHEY and CDR2 SVGAGI. The CDR3 spells CASSRDHSEQFF. DNA of the CDR3: TGTGCCAGCAGCCGTGACCACAGTGAGCAGTTCTTC.